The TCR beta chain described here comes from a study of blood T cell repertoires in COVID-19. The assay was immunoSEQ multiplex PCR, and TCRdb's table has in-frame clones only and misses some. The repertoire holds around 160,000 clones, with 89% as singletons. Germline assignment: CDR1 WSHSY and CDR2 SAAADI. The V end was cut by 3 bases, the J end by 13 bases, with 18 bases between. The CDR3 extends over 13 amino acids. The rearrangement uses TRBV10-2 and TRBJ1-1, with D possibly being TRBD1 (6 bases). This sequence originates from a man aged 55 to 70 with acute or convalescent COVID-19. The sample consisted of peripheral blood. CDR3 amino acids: CASSEGRGWIGFF. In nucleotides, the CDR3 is TGCGCCAGCAGTGAAGGCAGGGGTTGGATTGGTTTCTTT.